The rows below give T cell receptor beta chains drawn from one sample of a study of blood T cell repertoires in COVID-19. The repertoire was sequenced with immunoSEQ multiplex PCR; TCRdb's copy has only in-frame clones and lacks some. The sample holds 200,000 to 250,000 clones, about four fifths seen once. What was sequenced was PBMCs or T cells enriched from blood (not recorded which). The receptors were sampled from a woman aged 55-70 years who had recovered from COVID-19. CDR3s include the opening cysteine and the closing phenylalanine or tryptophan. D genes are given only for firm matches. Some rows have no size entry. The others give once, few or many, or a class for an expanded clone.

abundance	v_gene	j_gene	d_gene	CDR3aa	CDR3nt
NA	TRBV11-2	TRBJ2-3	TRBD1	CASSSQRAGGADTQYF	TGTGCCAGCAGCTCCCAGCGGGCAGGGGGCGCGGATACGCAGTATTTT
NA	TRBV7-9	TRBJ1-2	NA	CASSLRGGGANYGYTF	TGTGCCAGCAGCCTCCGAGGGGGGGGAGCTAACTATGGCTACACCTTC
NA	TRBV29-1	TRBJ1-1	TRBD1	CSVTGGWGEAFF	TGCAGCGTCACAGGGGGATGGGGTGAAGCTTTCTTT
NA	TRBV15	TRBJ2-3	TRBD1	CATSTARDRGTDTQYF	TGTGCCACCAGCACCGCCCGGGACAGGGGCACAGATACGCAGTATTTT
NA	TRBV29-1	TRBJ2-1	TRBD1	CSVGAGQGTKNEQFF	TGCAGCGTGGGGGCTGGACAGGGGACAAAAAATGAGCAGTTCTTC
NA	TRBV10-3	TRBJ1-1	NA	CAISESLGVKNTEAFF	TGTGCCATCAGTGAGTCTCTAGGGGTAAAGAACACTGAAGCTTTCTTT
NA	TRBV3-1/TRBV3-2	TRBJ1-1	TRBD1	CASRAQGIKAEAFF	TGTGCCAGCAGGGCACAGGGGATCAAAGCTGAAGCTTTCTTT
NA	TRBV6-5	TRBJ1-2	TRBD1	CATQWAGGFGYTF	TGTGCCACCCAATGGGCAGGGGGCTTTGGCTACACCTTC
NA	TRBV3-1/TRBV3-2	TRBJ1-1	TRBD1	CASSQGIGGEAGMNTEAFF	TGTGCCAGCAGCCAAGGGATAGGGGGCGAGGCTGGGATGAACACTGAAGCTTTCTTT
NA	TRBV10-3	TRBJ1-3	TRBD1	CASRGLSSGNTIYF	TGTGCCTCGAGGGGGCTTAGCTCTGGAAACACCATATATTTT
few	TRBV7-4	TRBJ1-2	TRBD1	CASSLDEGRGDGYTF	TGTGCCAGCAGCTTAGATGAAGGCAGGGGGGATGGCTACACCTTC
NA	TRBV6-5	TRBJ1-1	NA	CASGRQGSTEAFF	TGTGCCAGCGGACGACAAGGGAGCACTGAAGCTTTCTTT
NA	TRBV4-2	TRBJ1-6	NA	CASSQDRVGNSPLHF	TGTGCCAGCAGCCAAGACCGGGTGGGTAATTCACCCCTCCACTTT
NA	TRBV7-2	TRBJ2-6	NA	CASSLNGASNSGANVLTF	TGTGCCAGCAGCTTAAATGGGGCGTCAAACTCTGGGGCCAACGTCCTGACTTTC
NA	TRBV2	TRBJ1-5	NA	CASSEEAGANQPQHF	TGTGCCAGCAGTGAGGAGGCAGGCGCCAATCAGCCCCAGCATTTT
NA	TRBV5-3	TRBJ2-1	NA	CARSRESNNEQFF	TGTGCCAGAAGCCGGGAGTCTAACAATGAGCAGTTCTTC
once	TRBV5-6	TRBJ2-3	TRBD1	CASSPRGRGTDTQYF	TGTGCCAGCAGCCCCAGGGGGCGCGGGACAGATACGCAGTATTTT
NA	TRBV19	TRBJ1-4	NA	CASTPWGGKLFF	TGTGCCAGTACCCCTTGGGGGGGAAAACTGTTTTTT
once	TRBV2	TRBJ2-7	TRBD1	CASRSGQGYEQYF	TGTGCCAGCAGGTCGGGACAGGGCTACGAGCAGTACTTC
NA	TRBV6-5	TRBJ1-2	NA	CASSYLGQSGYTF	TGTGCCAGCAGTTACCTTGGACAGTCTGGCTACACCTTC
NA	TRBV6-4	TRBJ1-2	NA	CASSLTLEGYTF	TGTGCCAGCAGTCTGACACTGGAAGGCTACACCTTC
NA	TRBV5-1	TRBJ2-7	TRBD2	CASSLGSLAGVHEQYF	TGCGCCAGCAGCTTGGGGTCATTAGCGGGAGTCCACGAGCAGTACTTC
NA	TRBV7-2	TRBJ2-7	NA	CASSLDGGRTYEQYF	TGTGCCAGCAGCTTAGACGGAGGTCGGACCTACGAGCAGTACTTC
NA	TRBV20-1	TRBJ1-2	NA	CSASLGDNYGYTF	TGCAGTGCTAGTCTCGGGGATAACTATGGCTACACCTTC
NA	TRBV5-1	TRBJ2-7	TRBD2	CASSTGLAGEGYEQYF	TGCGCCAGCAGCACGGGACTAGCGGGAGAAGGGTACGAGCAGTACTTC
NA	TRBV10-3	TRBJ2-7	TRBD1	CAITSAPGQGANEQYF	TGTGCCATCACCTCTGCACCGGGACAGGGGGCTAACGAGCAGTACTTC
NA	TRBV10-2	TRBJ2-2	NA	CASSDLAPTGELFF	TGCGCCAGCAGTGACCTAGCGCCGACCGGGGAGCTGTTTTTT
once	TRBV6-6	TRBJ2-2	TRBD1	CASSPPAGGEFRELFF	TGTGCCAGCAGCCCCCCGGCAGGGGGCGAGTTCAGGGAGCTGTTTTTT
NA	TRBV18	TRBJ1-5	TRBD1	CASSPRTGGRSNQPQHF	TGTGCCAGCTCACCGCGGACAGGGGGCCGAAGCAATCAGCCCCAGCATTTT
NA	TRBV29-1	TRBJ1-6	NA	CSVEEEAGHKGRSPLHF	TGCAGCGTTGAAGAGGAAGCTGGGCACAAAGGTCGTTCACCCCTCCACTTT
NA	TRBV7-9	TRBJ1-2	NA	CASSLGQNYGYTF	TGTGCCAGCAGCTTAGGGCAGAACTATGGCTACACCTTC
NA	TRBV3-1/TRBV3-2	TRBJ2-1	TRBD2	CASNYEPSGGEQFF	TGTGCCAGCAACTATGAACCTAGCGGGGGTGAGCAGTTCTTC
NA	TRBV9	TRBJ1-3	NA	CASSVEDSVSSGNTIYF	TGTGCCAGCAGCGTAGAGGACAGTGTTAGCTCTGGAAACACCATATATTTT
NA	TRBV19	TRBJ1-1	NA	CASSPGDNTEAFF	TGTGCCAGTAGTCCTGGAGATAACACTGAAGCTTTCTTT
NA	TRBV7-9	TRBJ1-5	NA	CASSLNQVNQPQHF	TGTGCCAGCAGCTTGAACCAGGTAAATCAGCCCCAGCATTTT
NA	TRBV27	TRBJ1-2	TRBD1	CASSPSGVQGGYGYTF	TGTGCCAGCAGTCCCTCCGGGGTACAGGGGGGCTATGGCTACACCTTC
NA	TRBV2	TRBJ1-5	TRBD1	CASTPQGNSNQPQHF	TGTGCCAGCACCCCACAGGGGAACAGCAATCAGCCCCAGCATTTT
NA	TRBV30	TRBJ2-3	NA	CAWSSSDTQYF	TGTGCCTGGAGTAGTAGCGATACGCAGTATTTT
NA	TRBV25-1	TRBJ1-2	NA	CASSDRGYGYTF	TGTGCCAGCAGTGACAGGGGCTATGGCTACACCTTC
NA	TRBV4-1	TRBJ1-4	TRBD1	CASSQDPGSMGQAASTNEKLFF	TGCGCCAGCAGCCAAGACCCCGGTTCCATGGGACAGGCGGCTTCAACTAATGAAAAACTGTTTTTT
NA	TRBV2	TRBJ2-5	TRBD2	CASSELAGGYQETQYF	TGTGCCAGCAGTGAGTTAGCGGGGGGGTACCAAGAGACCCAGTACTTC
once	TRBV19	TRBJ1-2	NA	CATLQTDYGYTF	TGTGCCACGCTACAGACCGACTATGGCTACACCTTC
NA	TRBV18	TRBJ2-2	TRBD1	CASSPDRVNTGELFF	TGTGCCAGCTCCCCGGACAGGGTCAACACCGGGGAGCTGTTTTTT
NA	TRBV6-6	TRBJ1-3	NA	CASSYDHRGNTIYF	TGTGCCAGCAGTTACGATCACAGGGGAAACACCATATATTTT
once	TRBV7-9	TRBJ1-1	NA	CASSPWGTRNTEAFF	TGTGCCAGCAGCCCATGGGGCACAAGGAACACTGAAGCTTTCTTT
few	TRBV21-1	TRBJ2-3	NA	CASSRQGEVGHTQYF	TGTGCCAGCTCAAGGCAGGGGGAGGTGGGACATACGCAGTATTTT
NA	TRBV5-1	TRBJ2-7	TRBD2	CASSWELAGGGEQYF	TGCGCCAGCAGCTGGGAACTAGCGGGAGGAGGTGAGCAGTACTTC
NA	TRBV12-3/TRBV12-4	TRBJ1-2	NA	CASGGNYGYTF	TGTGCCAGCGGAGGGAACTATGGCTACACCTTC